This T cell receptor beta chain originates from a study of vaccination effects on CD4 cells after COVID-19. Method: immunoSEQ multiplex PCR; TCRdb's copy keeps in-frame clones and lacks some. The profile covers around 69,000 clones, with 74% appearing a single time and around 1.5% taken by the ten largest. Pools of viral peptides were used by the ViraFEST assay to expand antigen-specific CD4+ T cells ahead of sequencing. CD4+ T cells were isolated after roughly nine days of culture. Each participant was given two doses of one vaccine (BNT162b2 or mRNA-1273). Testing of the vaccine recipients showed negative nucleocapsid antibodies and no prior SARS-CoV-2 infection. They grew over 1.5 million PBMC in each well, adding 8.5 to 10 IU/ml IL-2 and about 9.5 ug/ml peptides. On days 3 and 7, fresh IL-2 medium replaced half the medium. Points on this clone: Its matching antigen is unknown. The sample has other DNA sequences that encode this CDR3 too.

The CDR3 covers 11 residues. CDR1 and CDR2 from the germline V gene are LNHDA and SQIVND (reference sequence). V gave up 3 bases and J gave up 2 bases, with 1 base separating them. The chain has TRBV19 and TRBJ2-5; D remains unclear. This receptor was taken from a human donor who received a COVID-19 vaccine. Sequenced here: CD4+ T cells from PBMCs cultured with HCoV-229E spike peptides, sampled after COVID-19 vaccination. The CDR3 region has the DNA TGTGCCAGTAGTATTCAAGAGACCCAGTACTTC. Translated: CASSIQETQYF.